This T cell receptor (beta chain) was retrieved from a study of cytomegalovirus exposure and HLA in healthy donors. Study-level information: Unique TCRs from HLA-typed donors, 75 million to 100 million of them, were held in an early data release. Points from the study as a whole: According to the study, around 180 TCR beta chains were cytomegalovirus-associated. Three chains linked to CMV were shown in vitro to be specific for CMV antigens.

Details on this clone: Antigen unknown.

A multiplex PCR was run with 60 Vbeta primers and 13 Jbeta primers. Generated by immunoSEQ multiplex PCR, the TCRdb table keeps only in-frame clones and is missing some. The sample includes roughly 200,000 clones, 70% to 80% of them seen just once. Trimming stripped 0 bases from V and 6 bases from J, with 5 bases between. CDR3 length: 13 residues. CDR1 is LGHNA and CDR2 is YNFKEQ in the germline V gene. This receptor was taken from a man aged 30 to 45 in good health and CMV-seronegative. The chain recombines TRBV4-2 with TRBJ2-2; D gene unclear. The source material was PBMCs. This chain's CDR3 is CASSQDIAGELFF. CDR3 nucleotides: TGTGCCAGCAGCCAAGATATAGCCGGGGAGCTGTTTTTT.